Included here is one TCR beta chain sequence, with context. It has no known antigen specificity. Base qualities are not at hand, and no much larger clone is one base apart. The CDR3 regions of human TCRbeta chains were subjected to immunosequencing. In the paper's pipeline: TCRs in the repertoires were matched against a reference library of SARS-CoV-2-specific TCRs that had been generated with the MIRA antigen-specificity platform. Breadth meant the fraction of unique TCRs that were SARS-CoV-2-associated, whereas depth meant the fraction of total T cells that were SARS-CoV-2-associated. Using the MIRA data, each spike-specific TCR was assigned both to the spike region to which the TCR was reactive and to a CD4 or CD8 class. Log10-transformed breadth and depth values were compared by one-way ANOVA with Sidak's multiple comparisons tests. The immuneACCESS repertoire file appears here via TCRdb, limited to in-frame rearrangements. These files lack a portion of the clones; in checked studies, under half of the deficit traces to unresolved V genes, and the cause of the others is not known. The V and J calls and clone size come from that table; D and trimming were worked out from the DNA. This sample has fewer than 200,000 clones in its table, and around 88% of those were observed once. Approximately 0.5% of the sample comes from the top ten.

The data stem from a study of T cell responses to AZD1222 COVID-19 vaccine (dated by TCRdb to 2020 to 2022). Some background on the complete study: Because spike-specific TCR depth and breadth did not differ between the two schedules, AZD1222 recipients who got a second dose at roughly 4 weeks were pooled with those who got a second dose at roughly 12 weeks. A total of about 250 trial participants underwent TCR sequencing, of whom about 210 had received two doses of AZD1222 and roughly 26 had received two doses of the MenACWY control vaccine. Enrollment into the trials was organized by age into subgroups of 18-55, 56-69 and 70-plus years, and those subgroups contained about 150, 27 and 61 TCR-sequenced participants, respectively.

Results and caveats for the whole study, not just this receptor: Most participants were white British and females outnumbered males, and the authors suggested that clonal diversity may have been underestimated. No day 14 peak-response samples were available, so repertoires were characterized only after the peak T cell response. Vaccine-associated CD4 TCRs spanned the whole spike protein, with dominant responses in regions 160-218 and 743-854. Reportedly, almost half of the unique spike-specific TCRs recognized epitopes lying outside the regions that are mutated in the B.1.351 and B.1.1.7 variants. Conclusions about previously exposed vaccinees are limited, since just 5 or 6 AZD1222 recipients were seropositive for SARS-CoV-2 at baseline. After two AZD1222 doses, spike-specific TCR breadth and depth were significantly higher than at day 0 and than in MenACWY recipients. In the small 56-69-year group, the increase in depth fell short of significance, most likely because of low power.

The time point label, as the study defines it: baseline before first vaccination. The vaccinee samples were drawn from two UK trials, COV001 and COV002, one of which was a single-blind randomized controlled phase 2/3 trial testing AZD1222 (ChAdOx1 nCoV-19) in healthy adults. Trial participant PBMC samples were collected at day 0 and day 28 after the second dose for TCRbeta chain sequencing. This receptor was identified in an adult in good health. Sequencing used peripheral blood, obtained on day 0 of AZD1222 vaccination.

The DNA sequence is TGTGCCAGCAGGCTGAGGGGCCTGAACACTGAAGCTTTCTTT. The translation is CASRLRGLNTEAFF. The rearranged segments are TRBV6-4 and TRBJ1-1, with a weak D call of TRBD1 (5 bases match). Including the terminal cysteine and phenylalanine, the CDR3 comprises 14 residues. The retained sequence is limited to the CDR3, 42 bases, with the frame set at the first base. The germline V gene gives CDR1 as MRHNA and CDR2 as SNTAGT. The V and J ends are trimmed by 6 bases and 0 bases, leaving 11 bases between them.